This TCR beta chain was documented in a study of cytomegalovirus exposure and HLA in healthy donors. Study findings and constraints: Later analysis showed most CMV-associated TCR beta chains appearing HLA-restricted. Trimming of TCR beta V- and J-genes showed a link, identified in a later analysis, to a missense DCLRE1C variant.

With respect to this clone: Its antigen is undetermined.

The CDR3 has 16 amino acids. Germline CDR1 and CDR2: MGHRA and YSYEKL. V dropped 0 bases and J dropped 7 bases, with 13 bases sitting between them. Vbeta (60) and Jbeta (13) primers were used in the PCR. Profiling relied on immunoSEQ multiplex PCR, and the TCRdb table lists in-frame clones only, not all of them. The sample records roughly 100,000 clones, around 86% being singletons. This rearrangement joins TRBV4-1 to TRBJ1-6; D is undetermined. Sequenced sample: PBMCs. The sequence was collected from a man younger than 40 in good health and CMV-seropositive. Here the CDR3 DNA reads TGCGCCAGCAGCCAAGATCCCGGCGGGAAAAATTCACCCCTCCACTTT. It translates to CASSQDPGGKNSPLHF.